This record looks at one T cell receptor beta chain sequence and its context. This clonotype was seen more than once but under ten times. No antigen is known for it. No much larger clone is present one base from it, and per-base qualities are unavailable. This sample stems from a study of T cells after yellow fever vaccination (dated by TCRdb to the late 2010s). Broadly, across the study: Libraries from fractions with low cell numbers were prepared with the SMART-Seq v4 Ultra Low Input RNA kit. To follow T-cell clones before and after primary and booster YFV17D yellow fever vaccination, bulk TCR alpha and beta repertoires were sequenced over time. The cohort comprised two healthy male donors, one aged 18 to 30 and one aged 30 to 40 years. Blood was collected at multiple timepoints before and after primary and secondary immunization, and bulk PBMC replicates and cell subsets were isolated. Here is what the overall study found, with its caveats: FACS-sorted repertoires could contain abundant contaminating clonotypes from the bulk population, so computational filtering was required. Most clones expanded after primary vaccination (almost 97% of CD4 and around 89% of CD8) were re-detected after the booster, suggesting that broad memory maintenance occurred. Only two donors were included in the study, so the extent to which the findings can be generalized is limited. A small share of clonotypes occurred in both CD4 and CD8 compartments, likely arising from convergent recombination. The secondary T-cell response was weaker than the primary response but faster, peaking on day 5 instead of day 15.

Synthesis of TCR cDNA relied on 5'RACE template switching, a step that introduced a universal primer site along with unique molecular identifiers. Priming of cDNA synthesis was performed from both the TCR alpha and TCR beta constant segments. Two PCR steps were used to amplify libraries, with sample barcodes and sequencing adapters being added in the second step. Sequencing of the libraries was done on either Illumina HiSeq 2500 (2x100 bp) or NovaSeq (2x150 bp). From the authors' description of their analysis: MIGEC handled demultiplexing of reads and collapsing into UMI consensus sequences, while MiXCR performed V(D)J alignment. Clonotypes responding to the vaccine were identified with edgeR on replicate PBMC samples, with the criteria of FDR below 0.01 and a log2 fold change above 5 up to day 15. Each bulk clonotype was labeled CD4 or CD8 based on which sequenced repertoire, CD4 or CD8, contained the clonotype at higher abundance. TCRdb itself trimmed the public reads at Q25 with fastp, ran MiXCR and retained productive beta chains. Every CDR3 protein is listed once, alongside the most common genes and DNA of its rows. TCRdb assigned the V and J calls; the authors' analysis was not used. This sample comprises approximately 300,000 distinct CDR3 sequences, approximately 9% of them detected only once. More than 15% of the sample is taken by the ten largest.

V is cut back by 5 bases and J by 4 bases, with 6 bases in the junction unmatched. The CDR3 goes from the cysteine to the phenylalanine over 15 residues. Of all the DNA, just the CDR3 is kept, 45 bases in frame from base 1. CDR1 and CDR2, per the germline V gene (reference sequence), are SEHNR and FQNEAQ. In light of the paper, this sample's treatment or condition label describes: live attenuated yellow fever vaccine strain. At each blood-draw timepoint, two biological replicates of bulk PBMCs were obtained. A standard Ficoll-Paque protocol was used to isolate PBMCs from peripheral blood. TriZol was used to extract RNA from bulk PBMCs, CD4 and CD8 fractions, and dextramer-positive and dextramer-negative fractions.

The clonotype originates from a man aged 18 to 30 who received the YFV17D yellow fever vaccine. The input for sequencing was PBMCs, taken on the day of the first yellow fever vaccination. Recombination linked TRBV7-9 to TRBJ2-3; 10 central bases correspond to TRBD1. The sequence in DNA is TGTGCCAGCAGCCCCTCCGGGACAGGGGCAGATACGCAGTATTTT. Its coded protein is CASSPSGTGADTQYF.